This T cell receptor beta chain emerged from a study of T cells in Graves' hyperthyroidism and ophthalmopathy. Study observations and caveats: A 13 V-J model separated ophthalmopathy from stable hyperthyroidism.

As to this clonotype: What it binds is not known.

CDR3 length equals 15 residues. V was pared by 3 bases and J by 7 bases, with 6 bases of the junction left unmatched. The V gene's germline CDR1 is KGHDR and CDR2 SFDVKD. RNA transcripts gave rise to amplified TCR beta CDR3 regions. HTBI primers drove first-round RT-PCR of the TCR CDR3. Using its own MiXCR run on the multiplex PCR reads, TCRdb lists one record per CDR3 protein. The table has 480,000 or so distinct CDR3 sequences, 40% to 55% seen once. The rearrangement uses TRBV24-1 and TRBJ1-4; 8 positions match TRBD1. This TCR came from an adult woman with Graves' disease, either hyperthyroidism or ophthalmopathy (not recorded which). Sequences were obtained from peripheral blood or thyroid tissue (not recorded which). For the CDR3, the DNA is TGTGCCACCAGTGATCCGACAGGGGAGGGTGAAAAACTGTTTTTT. It codes for CATSDPTGEGEKLFF.